The text below deals with one T cell receptor (beta chain). What it binds is not known. These data come from a study of T cell responses to AZD1222 COVID-19 vaccine. Whole-study findings and limits: Spike-wide vaccine-associated CD4 TCRs dominated at 160-218 and 743-854. Repertoire samples came only from after the peak T cell response.

Using immunoSEQ multiplex PCR, the repertoire was profiled, and TCRdb retains in-frame clones only, with some absent. The data contain fewer than 150,000 clones, just over 90% of them singletons. The V gene lost 3 bases and the J gene lost 2 bases, with 7 bases spanning the gap. The germline V gene has CDR1 SNHLY and CDR2 FYNNEI. CDR3 length: 14 amino acids. The specimen comprised peripheral blood, sampled 28 days after the second AZD1222 dose. The chain links TRBV2 to TRBJ1-4; D might be TRBD1 (5 bases). The TCR was taken from an adult who received the AZD1222 COVID-19 vaccine. The CDR3 sequence: CASSDPGTNEKLFF. CDR3 DNA: TGTGCCAGCAGTGATCCAGGGACTAATGAAAAACTGTTTTTT.